These T cell receptor beta chains were read from a single sample in a study of T cells in Graves' hyperthyroidism and ophthalmopathy. TCRdb re-analysed the multiplex PCR reads in MiXCR, keeping a single row per CDR3 protein. This sample has approximately 640,000 distinct CDR3 sequences, with roughly a sixth found just once. The sample was blood. Receptor source: a man aged 50-60 years with Graves' hyperthyroidism. CDR3s include the opening cysteine and the closing phenylalanine or tryptophan. The D gene is left open where the match is weak. A row's size may be missing; if present it is once, few, many or a size class.

J,length,D,V,size,CDR3,DNA
TRBJ1-5,11,NA,TRBV2,many,CASGRDQPQHF,TGTGCCAGCGGGAGAGATCAGCCCCAGCATTTT
TRBJ2-5,16,TRBD1,TRBV11-2,NA,CASSLTGTGGLETQYF,TGTGCCAGCAGCTTAACCGGGACAGGGGGCTTAGAGACCCAGTACTTC
TRBJ1-5,15,NA,TRBV7-9,many,CASSLGSGGNQPQHF,TGTGCCAGCAGCTTAGGTTCAGGGGGCAATCAGCCCCAGCATTTT
TRBJ2-4,13,NA,TRBV10-3,NA,CAIRAGAMGIQYF,TGTGCCATCAGAGCAGGGGCCATGGGCATTCAGTACTTC
TRBJ2-2,18,TRBD2,TRBV27,few,CASSSSRSPSGRSGELFF,TGTGCCAGCAGTTCCTCGCGTTCGCCTAGCGGGAGGTCCGGGGAGCTGTTTTTT
TRBJ1-5,14,NA,TRBV3-1,NA,CASSQGAWDQPQHF,TGTGCCAGCAGCCAAGGGGCCTGGGATCAGCCCCAGCATTTT
TRBJ2-6,15,NA,TRBV6-2/TRBV6-3,NA,CASSYSRSGANVLTF,TGTGCCAGCAGTTATTCAAGATCTGGGGCCAACGTCCTGACTTTC
TRBJ2-5,14,TRBD2,TRBV11-3,many,CASSQLAGTETQYF,TGTGCCAGCAGCCAACTAGCGGGAACGGAGACCCAGTACTTC
TRBJ1-1,13,NA,TRBV18,many,CASSPGLNTEAFF,TGTGCCAGCAGCCCGGGCCTGAACACTGAAGCTTTCTTT
TRBJ2-5,16,TRBD2,TRBV20-1,NA,CSAGQTSGGYQETQYF,TGCAGTGCTGGACAAACTAGCGGGGGGTACCAAGAGACCCAGTACTTC
TRBJ2-1,14,TRBD1,TRBV5-6,many,CASSLGDRQLQQFF,TGTGCCAGCAGCTTGGGGGACAGGCAATTGCAGCAGTTCTTC
TRBJ2-7,14,NA,TRBV6-2/TRBV6-3,few,CASSAWAPSYEQYF,TGTGCCAGCAGCGCCTGGGCACCCTCCTACGAGCAGTACTTC
TRBJ2-1,15,TRBD2,TRBV10-3,many,CAISESAGEAVEQFF,TGTGCCATCAGTGAGTCGGCGGGAGAGGCTGTTGAGCAGTTCTTC
TRBJ1-1,14,NA,TRBV7-2,NA,CASSHRLSNTEAFF,TGTGCCAGCAGCCACAGGTTATCGAACACTGAAGCTTTCTTT
TRBJ1-5,15,NA,TRBV7-9,NA,CASSGLGLSNQPQHF,TGTGCCAGCAGCGGCTTGGGACTGAGCAATCAGCCCCAGCATTTT
TRBJ2-2,17,TRBD2,TRBV2,NA,CASSPSGAADGTGELFF,TGTGCCAGCAGTCCTAGCGGGGCCGCGGACGGCACCGGGGAGCTGTTTTTT
TRBJ1-1,14,NA,TRBV5-1,many,CASSTGLMNTEAFF,TGCGCCAGCAGCACGGGACTGATGAACACTGAAGCTTTCTTT
TRBJ1-2,13,TRBD1,TRBV28,few,CASSTGTGLGYTF,TGTGCCAGCAGTACCGGGACAGGGCTTGGCTACACCTTC
TRBJ2-7,13,NA,TRBV2,many,CASAHPGTYEQYF,TGTGCCAGCGCCCATCCGGGGACCTACGAGCAGTACTTC
TRBJ2-7,16,NA,TRBV6-5,many,CASSYLTTSKSYEQYF,TGTGCCAGCAGTTACTTGACAACTAGCAAATCCTACGAGCAGTACTTC
TRBJ1-5,14,NA,TRBV15,NA,CATSRDQSNQPQHF,TGTGCCACCAGCAGAGATCAGAGCAATCAGCCCCAGCATTTT
TRBJ2-7,15,NA,TRBV28,many,CASRSWQPGVYEQYF,TGTGCCAGCCGTAGCTGGCAGCCGGGAGTCTACGAGCAGTACTTC
TRBJ2-5,15,TRBD1,TRBV5-1,NA,CASGDGQGKQETQYF,TGCGCCAGCGGCGATGGACAGGGAAAACAAGAGACCCAGTACTTC
TRBJ2-7,12,TRBD2,TRBV12-3/TRBV12-4,NA,CASTKGRDEQYF,TGTGCCAGCACAAAGGGGAGGGACGAGCAGTACTTC
TRBJ2-7,13,TRBD2,TRBV2,many,CASDGLVVTEQYF,TGTGCCAGTGATGGACTAGTGGTCACAGAGCAGTACTTC
TRBJ1-1,15,NA,TRBV7-8,many,CASSLRPDSNTEAFF,TGTGCCAGCAGCTTACGTCCGGACAGTAACACTGAAGCTTTCTTT
TRBJ2-1,16,TRBD2,TRBV20-1,NA,CSAQDTSGRNYNEQFF,TGCAGTGCTCAAGATACTAGCGGGAGGAACTACAATGAGCAGTTCTTC
TRBJ2-2,14,TRBD2,TRBV6-2/TRBV6-3,NA,CASKRGRETGELFF,TGTGCCAGCAAGCGGGGGCGTGAGACCGGGGAGCTGTTTTTT
TRBJ2-3,16,NA,TRBV9,few,CASSVTPGVEADTQYF,TGTGCCAGCAGCGTAACCCCGGGGGTGGAGGCAGATACGCAGTATTTT
TRBJ1-1,13,NA,TRBV6-1,many,CASSGGSYTEAFF,TGTGCCAGCAGCGGCGGATCCTACACTGAAGCTTTCTTT
TRBJ1-5,12,NA,TRBV30,many,CAWRDGVGPQHF,TGTGCCTGGAGGGACGGGGTCGGGCCCCAGCATTTT
TRBJ2-7,14,NA,TRBV19,NA,CASSMGAGGYEQYF,TGTGCCAGTAGTATGGGTGCCGGCGGCTACGAGCAGTACTTC
TRBJ2-5,17,TRBD2,TRBV11-2,many,CASSLNLAGGPGETQYF,TGTGCCAGCAGCTTGAACTTAGCGGGAGGGCCAGGGGAGACCCAGTACTTC
TRBJ2-7,14,NA,TRBV19,NA,CASSINREDYEQYF,TGTGCCAGTAGTATCAACAGGGAAGACTACGAGCAGTACTTC
TRBJ2-7,12,NA,TRBV6-1,many,CASTGASYEQYF,TGTGCCAGCACAGGGGCCTCCTACGAGCAGTACTTC
TRBJ1-2,14,TRBD1,TRBV2,NA,CASRTGTGVYGYTF,TGTGCCAGCAGGACCGGGACAGGGGTCTATGGCTACACCTTC
TRBJ2-1,16,NA,TRBV11-2,many,CASSLVLRRGGNEQFF,TGTGCCAGCAGCTTAGTCCTGCGCAGAGGGGGCAATGAGCAGTTCTTC
TRBJ2-1,17,TRBD2,TRBV30,few,CAWIPDPGLVDYNEQFF,TGTGCCTGGATACCCGATCCGGGACTAGTTGACTACAATGAGCAGTTCTTC
TRBJ2-1,15,NA,TRBV6-5,many,CASSYRPGSYNEQFF,TGTGCCAGCAGTTATCGGCCAGGGAGCTACAATGAGCAGTTCTTC
TRBJ2-1,14,NA,TRBV7-8,NA,CASSYSETYNEQFF,TGTGCCAGCAGCTATAGCGAAACCTACAATGAGCAGTTCTTC
TRBJ1-2,13,NA,TRBV28,many,CASSFPGVYGYTF,TGTGCCAGCAGTTTTCCCGGAGTCTATGGCTACACCTTC
TRBJ1-1,17,TRBD1,TRBV2,many,CASSERQGASQNTEAFF,TGTGCCAGCAGTGAAAGGCAGGGGGCTTCACAGAACACTGAAGCTTTCTTT
TRBJ2-7,13,TRBD2,TRBV6-2/TRBV6-3,many,CASKQREVYEQYF,TGTGCCAGCAAGCAGCGGGAGGTCTACGAGCAGTACTTC
TRBJ2-3,17,TRBD2,TRBV5-1,NA,CASRIPLAGVRADTQYF,TGCGCCAGCAGGATCCCACTAGCGGGAGTTCGGGCAGATACGCAGTATTTT
TRBJ2-7,15,NA,TRBV11-2,few,CASSLARTDLYEQYF,TGTGCCAGCAGCTTAGCTCGAACAGACCTTTACGAGCAGTACTTC
TRBJ2-7,15,TRBD2,TRBV12-3/TRBV12-4,many,CASSYTGLAGYEQYF,TGTGCCAGCAGTTACACGGGACTAGCGGGGTACGAGCAGTACTTC
TRBJ2-7,12,NA,TRBV20-1,NA,CSARRDHYEQYF,TGCAGTGCTAGAAGGGATCACTACGAGCAGTACTTC
TRBJ1-4,14,NA,TRBV27,many,CASSSDATNEKLFF,TGTGCCAGCAGTTCCGACGCAACTAATGAAAAACTGTTTTTT
TRBJ1-2,14,NA,TRBV7-2,NA,CASSLGFLRRFYTF,TGTGCCAGCAGCTTAGGATTCCTCCGTCGTTTCTACACCTTC
TRBJ1-2,15,NA,TRBV12-3/TRBV12-4,many,CASSMLEGVNYGYTF,TGTGCCAGCAGCATGCTAGAGGGAGTTAACTATGGCTACACCTTC
TRBJ1-3,15,NA,TRBV19,few,CASGRGGNSGNTIYF,TGTGCCAGTGGGCGAGGGGGTAACTCTGGAAACACCATATATTTT
TRBJ1-1,13,NA,TRBV10-3,NA,CAIGNSFNTEAFF,TGTGCCATCGGGAACAGCTTTAACACTGAAGCTTTCTTT
TRBJ1-3,17,TRBD1,TRBV20-1,few,CSAPTGSYNPSGNTIYF,TGCAGTGCTCCGACAGGGTCCTACAACCCCTCTGGAAACACCATATATTTT
TRBJ2-2,16,TRBD2,TRBV28,many,CASSPSSGENTGELFF,TGTGCCAGCAGTCCCTCTAGCGGGGAGAACACCGGGGAGCTGTTTTTT